This TCR beta chain was found in a study of blood T cell repertoires in COVID-19. In the study overall: The United States, Italy and Spain were the sources of the acute and convalescent COVID-19 samples. The cDNA or gDNA used as material had been derived from T cells, B-cell-depleted T cells, or PBMCs.

CDR1 and CDR2 from the germline V gene are SGHVS and FQNEAQ. Trimming stripped 0 bases from V and 4 bases from J, with 13 bases between. The CDR3 is made up of 16 amino acids. Per the study methods: By means of reference gene primer amplification, nucleated cell counts were estimated. Profiled with immunoSEQ multiplex PCR; TCRdb holds only in-frame clones, not every one. V, J and clone size are taken as reported in that table, and D and trimming were inferred from the DNA itself. The data contain 300,000 to 450,000 clones, 70% to 90% of them seen just once; the ten biggest clones take up 3%. Sequencing was done on a sample of peripheral blood. This chain connects TRBV7-8 to TRBJ1-3; weak D call: TRBD1 (6 bases). This receptor was identified in a human donor in a cohort sampled during active COVID-19. The DNA for the CDR3 is TGTGCCAGCAGCTTAGCGTATTGGGGGCCCGGAAACACCATATATTTT. It encodes CASSLAYWGPGNTIYF.